Following are 17 T cell receptor beta chains from one sample sequenced in a study of blood T cells in healthy people across ages. Primers used in a second PCR of about 6 to 11 cycles were a sample-barcoded 5' primer and a J-beta primer mix. From the 5' RACE reads, TCRdb called clonotypes with MiXCR, one entry per CDR3 protein. The sample carries about 970,000 distinct CDR3 sequences, about 53% recorded once. The sample consisted of blood. The source of these receptors is a woman in her fifties or sixties in good health.

The J gene is TRBJ2-3, the V gene TRBV12-3 or TRBV12-4; D is uncertain. V gave up 6 bases and J gave up 4 bases, with 8 bases separating them. CDR3 length: 12 amino acids. The CDR3 is CASRKYPDTQYF. The CDR3 region has the DNA TGTGCCAGCAGGAAATATCCAGATACGCAGTATTTT.

The V gene is TRBV20-1, the J gene TRBJ1-1; D is possibly TRBD1 (6 bases). The CDR3 length is 13 residues. Germline loops: CDR1 DFQATT, CDR2 SNEGSKA (reference sequence). V was clipped by 2 bases and J by 4 bases, with 11 bases between them. For the CDR3, the DNA is TGCAGTGCTAGATACACAGGGCGCACTGAAGCTTTCTTT. Protein sequence: CSARYTGRTEAFF.

The chain combines TRBV5-1 with TRBJ2-1, with 10 bases matching TRBD2. Germline loops: CDR1 SGHRS, CDR2 YFSETQ. After removal of 2 bases from V and 5 bases from J, the junction contained 4 bases not matched to a gene. The CDR3 extends over 15 amino acids. The CDR3 coding sequence is TGCGCCAGCAGCTTAGTACTAGCGGGAAACAATGAGCAGTTCTTC. This sequence encodes CASSLVLAGNNEQFF.

The CDR3, as DNA: TGTGCCACCAGCAACTACGGACAGGGGCACTACGAGCAGTACTTC. It translates to CATSNYGQGHYEQYF. The chain combines TRBV15 with TRBJ2-5; 9 bases map to TRBD1. The DNA end lines up better with TRBJ2-7; the J call may be wrong. Germline CDR1 reads LNHNV; CDR2 reads YYDKDF (reference sequence). The CDR3 has 15 residues.

The genes are TRBV29-1 and TRBJ2-3; D not certain. Trimming removed 7 bases at V and 4 bases at J, with 12 bases between. Germline CDR1 and CDR2: SQVTM and ANQGSEA. This CDR3 has 12 residues. The CDR3 DNA sequence: TGCAGCGCCCCGGTTAATGCAGATACGCAGTATTTT. Translated: CSAPVNADTQYF.

This clonotype showed up just a few times. This chain connects TRBV7-9 to TRBJ2-5; D is undetermined. With 3 bases removed from V and 5 bases from J, the gap between germline ends came to 10 bases. From germline, CDR1 is SEHNR and CDR2 FQNEAQ (reference sequence). The CDR3 spans 13 residues. Here the CDR3 DNA reads TGTGCCAGCAGCTTGGGTTCATGGGAGACCCAGTACTTC. This sequence encodes CASSLGSWETQYF.

This clonotype was observed a handful of times. At one of its ends the junction is not consistent with the germline gene, which may arise from a read error. J is TRBJ2-3 and V is TRBV4-2; D is uncertain. Germline lookup yields CDR1 LGHNA and CDR2 YNFKEQ. The length of the CDR3 is 12 residues. CDR3 nucleotides: TGTGCCAGCAGCCAATCCTCAGAAACGCAGTATTTT. This gives the protein CASSQSSETQYF.

The rearrangement joins TRBV7-9 to TRBJ2-1; D gene uncertain. The CDR3 contains 12 residues. V shed 4 bases and J shed 10 bases, with 11 bases lying between them. Germline-derived CDR1 and CDR2 are SEHNR and FQNEAQ (reference sequence). Here the CDR3 DNA reads TGTGCCAGCAGCTCCAAGAAGTGGGAGCAGTTCTTC. This gives the protein CASSSKKWEQFF.

The sample holds a few counts of this clonotype. V usage is TRBV27 and J usage is TRBJ2-3; TRBD2 agrees at 10 bases. V was clipped by 6 bases and J by 4 bases; unmatched bases: 7. Germline CDR1 is MNHEY and CDR2 is SMNVEV (reference sequence). The CDR3 sequence is 15 residues long. CDR3 sequence reads: CASRPAGGKSDTQYF. The CDR3 nucleotides read TGTGCCAGCAGGCCAGCGGGAGGGAAATCAGATACGCAGTATTTT.

The V call is TRBV9, the J call TRBJ2-2; perhaps TRBD2 as D (5 bases). V was pared by 3 bases and J by 4 bases, with 13 bases between. In germline, CDR1 is SGDLS, CDR2 YYNGEE. The CDR3 loop spans 15 amino acids. CDR3 sequence: CASSAEDGITGELFF. CDR3 nucleotides: TGTGCCAGCAGCGCGGAGGACGGCATCACCGGGGAGCTGTTTTTT.

V and J are TRBV5-1 and TRBJ1-4, with no clear D. This CDR3 has 15 amino acids. Germline loops: CDR1 SGHRS, CDR2 YFSETQ. With 1 base removed from V and 2 bases from J, the gap between germline ends came to 9 bases. The DNA for the CDR3 is TGCGCCAGCAGCTTGACTGGCGGCACTAATGAAAAACTGTTTTTT. Translating gives CASSLTGGTNEKLFF. The full variable domain, rest sourced from reference TRBV5-1 and TRBJ1-4, is KAGVTQTPRYLIKTRGQQVTLSCSPISGHRSVSWYQQTPGQGLQFLFEYFSETQRNKGNFPGRFSGRQFSNSRSEMNVSTLELGDSALYLCASSLTGGTNEKLFFGSGTQLSVL.

Many counts were recorded for this clonotype. V is TRBV10-3 and J is TRBJ1-2; D call uncertain. CDR1 ENHRY and CDR2 SYGVKD come from the germline V gene. Trimming removed 1 base at V and 8 bases at J, with 17 bases between. This CDR3 contains 15 residues. The CDR3 coding sequence is TGTGCCATCAGTGAGTTCGTCGAGGATTCTAACGGCTACACCTTC. As protein: CAISEFVEDSNGYTF.

This clonotype was counted only a few times. The chain employs TRBV20-1 and TRBJ2-1, with unresolved D. CDR1 is DFQATT and CDR2 is SNEGSKA in the germline V gene (reference sequence). V lost 6 bases, J lost 10 bases, and 13 bases lay in between. The CDR3 loop spans 11 amino acids. CDR3 loop: CSATSIMEQFF. Written as DNA, the CDR3 is TGCAGTGCCACATCCATTATGGAGCAGTTCTTC.

This clonotype was seen only once. CDR3 nucleotides: TGTGCCAGCAGTCGACAAGGAGCTGGCTACACCTTC. Amino acids: CASSRQGAGYTF. The chain recombines TRBV6-2 or TRBV6-3 with TRBJ1-2; D gene uncertain. Deletions cut 5 bases from V and 7 bases from J, with 11 bases between. The germline gives CDR1 MNHEY, CDR2 SVGEGT. The CDR3 extends over 12 amino acids.

This clonotype has a handful of counts. This chain connects TRBV6-6 to TRBJ2-5; D is unclear. The DNA end lines up better with TRBJ2-7; the J call may be wrong. The CDR3 spans 13 residues. Germline CDR1 and CDR2: MNHNY and SVGAGI (reference sequence). This CDR3 is CASSYSLWNEQYF. The CDR3 DNA reads as TGTGCCAGCAGTTACTCGCTCTGGAACGAGCAGTACTTC.

The chain carries TRBV5-1 and TRBJ2-7; perhaps TRBD1 as D (6 bases). The CDR3 totals 14 residues. CDR1 is SGHRS and CDR2 is YFSETQ in the germline V gene. With 6 bases removed from V and 3 bases from J, the gap between germline ends came to 16 bases. DNA for the CDR3: TGCGCCAGCAACCTACAGGGTCGGGGCTACGAGCAGTACTTC. Translation gives CASNLQGRGYEQYF.

This chain uses TRBV15 with TRBJ2-5, with TRBD2 matching 7 bases. The J call is in doubt because the DNA end fits TRBJ2-7 better. Per the germline V gene, CDR1 is LNHNV and CDR2 is YYDKDF (reference sequence). The CDR3 consists of 16 residues. CDR3 amino acids: CATSRDRLGSSGEQYF. For the CDR3, the DNA is TGTGCCACCAGCAGAGATCGCTTGGGGTCTAGCGGCGAGCAGTACTTC.